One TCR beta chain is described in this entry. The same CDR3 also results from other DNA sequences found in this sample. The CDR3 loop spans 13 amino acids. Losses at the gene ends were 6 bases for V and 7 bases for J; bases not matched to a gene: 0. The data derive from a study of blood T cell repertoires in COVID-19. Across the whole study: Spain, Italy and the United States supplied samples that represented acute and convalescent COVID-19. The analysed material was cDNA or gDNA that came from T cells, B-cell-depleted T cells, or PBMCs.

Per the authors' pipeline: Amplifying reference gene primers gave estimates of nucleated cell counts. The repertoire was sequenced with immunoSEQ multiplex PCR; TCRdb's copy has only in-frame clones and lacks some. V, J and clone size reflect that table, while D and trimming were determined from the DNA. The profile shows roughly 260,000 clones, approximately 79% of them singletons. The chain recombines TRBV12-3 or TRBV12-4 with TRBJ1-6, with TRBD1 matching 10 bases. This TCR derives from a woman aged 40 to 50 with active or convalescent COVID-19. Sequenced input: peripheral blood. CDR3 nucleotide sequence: TGTGCCAGCAGGGGACAGGGGAATTCACCCCTCCACTTT. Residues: CASRGQGNSPLHF.